This TCR beta chain derives from a study of response to subunit inactivated influenza vaccine. Study-level findings and limits: Each seasonal influenza vaccination, the authors suggested, recruits few new T cells.

TCRdb called the RT-PCR reads again in MiXCR, with one record for every CDR3 protein. The table shows more than 600,000 distinct CDR3 sequences, with around 20% occurring only once. With regard to this clonotype: The target antigen is unknown.

The clonotype originates from a man between 50 and 59 years old who received an inactivated influenza vaccine. Specimen: PBMCs from blood, collected 5 days after vaccination.

The CDR3 DNA reads as TGTGCCACCAGCAGAGAGCAGGGAACCTACGAGCAGTACTTC. This gives the protein CATSREQGTYEQYF. The V gene is TRBV15, the J gene TRBJ2-7; D may be TRBD1 (5 bases). Trimming removed 0 bases at V and 2 bases at J, with 8 bases between. This CDR3 contains 14 residues. The germline V gene encodes CDR1 LNHNV and CDR2 YYDKDF (reference sequence).